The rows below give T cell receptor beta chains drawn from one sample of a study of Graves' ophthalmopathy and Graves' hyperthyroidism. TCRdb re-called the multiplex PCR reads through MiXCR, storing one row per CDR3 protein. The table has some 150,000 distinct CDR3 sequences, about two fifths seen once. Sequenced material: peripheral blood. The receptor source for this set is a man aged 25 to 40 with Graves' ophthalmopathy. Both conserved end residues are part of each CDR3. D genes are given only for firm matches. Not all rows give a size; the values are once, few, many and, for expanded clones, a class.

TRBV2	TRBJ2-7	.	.	TGTGCCAGCAGTGAGACTAACGAGCAGTACTTC	CASSETNEQYF
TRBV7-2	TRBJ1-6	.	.	TGTGCCAGCAGCCCAGGGCGGAATTCACCCCTCCACTTT	CASSPGRNSPLHF
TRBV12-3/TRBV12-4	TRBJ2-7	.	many	TGTGCCAGCTCCATGACAGAGTCCTACGAGCAGTACTTC	CASSMTESYEQYF
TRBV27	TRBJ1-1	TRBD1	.	TGTGCCAGCCGCGGGACAGTAACGAACACTGAAGCTTTCTTT	CASRGTVTNTEAFF
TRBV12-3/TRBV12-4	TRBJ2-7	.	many	TGTGCCAGCAGTTTCGATGCAGCAACGAAGCAGTACTTC	CASSFDAATKQYF
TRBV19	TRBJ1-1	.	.	TGTGCCAGTAGTGAACAGGGTTTGGGGGACATGAACACTGAAGCTTTCTTT	CASSEQGLGDMNTEAFF
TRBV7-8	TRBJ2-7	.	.	TGTGCCAGCAGCTTAGGCCTGTGGCAGGTCTACGAGCAGTACTTC	CASSLGLWQVYEQYF
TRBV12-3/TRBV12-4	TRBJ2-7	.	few	TGTGCCAGCAGTAAGGGACAAGCTTCTCCCGTCCCCTACGAGCAGTACTTC	CASSKGQASPVPYEQYF
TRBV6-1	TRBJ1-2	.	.	TGTGCCAGCAGGCTCGCCAGCGTACCCTATGGCTACACCTTC	CASRLASVPYGYTF
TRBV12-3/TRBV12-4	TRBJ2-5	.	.	TGTGCCAGCAAAGGTGGGGGAGGCCGCCAAGAGACCCAGTACTTC	CASKGGGGRQETQYF
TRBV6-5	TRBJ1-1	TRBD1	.	TGTGCCAGCAGTTACACCGGGACAGGGTACACTGAAGCTTTCTTT	CASSYTGTGYTEAFF
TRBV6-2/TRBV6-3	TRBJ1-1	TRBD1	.	TGTGCCAGCACCGGACAGGGATGGACTGAAGCTTTCTTT	CASTGQGWTEAFF
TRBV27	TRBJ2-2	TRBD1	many	TGTGCCAGCACCCCAGGGGGAGGGGAGCTGTTTTTT	CASTPGGGELFF
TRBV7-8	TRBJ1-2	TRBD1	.	TGTGCCAGCAGTCCTGGGGACAGGGCCGCGGAAGGCTACACCTTC	CASSPGDRAAEGYTF
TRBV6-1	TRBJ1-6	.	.	TGTGCCAGCAGTGAAGCGCGGGGCCTCCACTTT	CASSEARGLHF
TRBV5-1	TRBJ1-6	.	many	TGCGCCAGCAGCGGCACCCGACAGGACTACTGGGATTCACCCCTCCACTTT	CASSGTRQDYWDSPLHF
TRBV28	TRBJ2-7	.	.	TGTGCCAGCAGTTTTCGAGGGGACTACGAGCAGTACTTC	CASSFRGDYEQYF
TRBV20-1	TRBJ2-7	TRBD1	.	TGCAGTGCTAACTCCGGACAGGGAGCAGGAAACGAGCAGTACTTC	CSANSGQGAGNEQYF
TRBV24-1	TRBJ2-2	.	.	TGTGCCACCAGTGCCCCAGGAGATAACACCGGGGAGCTGTTTTTT	CATSAPGDNTGELFF
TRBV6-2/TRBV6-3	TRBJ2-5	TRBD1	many	TGTGCCAGCAGTTTGGACAGGGGAATGAAGACCCAGTACTTC	CASSLDRGMKTQYF
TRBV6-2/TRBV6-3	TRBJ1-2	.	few	TGTGCCAGCAGTTACTCGGGGGTCCGACCCGCTAATAACTATGGCTACACCTTC	CASSYSGVRPANNYGYTF
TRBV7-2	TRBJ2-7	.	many	TGTGCCAGCAGCTTCACTTCCGGAGAGCAGTACTTC	CASSFTSGEQYF
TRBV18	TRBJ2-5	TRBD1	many	TGTGCCAGCTCACCGCGCGACAGGGTGTCTGAGACCCAGTACTTC	CASSPRDRVSETQYF